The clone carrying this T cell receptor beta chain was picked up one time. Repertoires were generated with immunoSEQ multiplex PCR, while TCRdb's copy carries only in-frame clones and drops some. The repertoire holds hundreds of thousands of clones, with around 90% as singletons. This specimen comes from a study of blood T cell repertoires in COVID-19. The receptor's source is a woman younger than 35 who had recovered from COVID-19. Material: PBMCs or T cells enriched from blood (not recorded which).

This CDR3 is CASSAAGTGTDTQYF. The CDR3 DNA sequence: TGTGCCAGCTCAGCAGCCGGGACAGGCACAGATACGCAGTATTTT. This chain uses TRBV18 with TRBJ2-3, with TRBD1 matching 7 bases. The CDR3 loop spans 15 amino acids. V trimming: 5 bases; J trimming: 1 base; junction bases outside the gene matches: 6. CDR1 and CDR2 from the germline V gene are KGHSH and LQKENI. Supplemented by reference TRBV18 and TRBJ2-3, the full variable domain reads NAGVMQNPRHLVRRRGQEARLRCSPMKGHSHVYWYRQLPEEGLKFMVYLQKENIIDESGMPKERFSAEFPKEGPSILRIQQVVRGDSAAYFCASSAAGTGTDTQYFGPGTRLTVL.